The 10 T cell receptor beta chains presented below share a single source sample, sequenced in a study of cytomegalovirus exposure and HLA in healthy donors. The PCR contained 60 Vbeta and 13 Jbeta primers. Profiling relied on immunoSEQ multiplex PCR, and the TCRdb table lists in-frame clones only, not all of them. The sample data list under 200,000 clones. Sequencing was performed on PBMCs. These receptor sequences come from a man aged 25 to 40 in good health and CMV-seronegative.

CDR3 DNA: TGCAGCGTCCGGGTCGTCTCTGGAAACACCATATATTTT. This encodes CSVRVVSGNTIYF. The chain recombines TRBV29-1 with TRBJ1-3; D not resolved. V lost 6 bases to trimming and J lost 0 bases, with 9 bases between them. CDR3 length: 13 residues. Germline V lookup: CDR1 SQVTM, CDR2 ANQGSEA.

CDR3 coding DNA: TGTGCCAGCGAATCCGGGACAGGGGCCTACGAGCAGTACTTC. Translation gives CASESGTGAYEQYF. The chain carries TRBV2 and TRBJ2-7, with TRBD1 matching over 10 bases. Trimming at V came to 8 bases and at J to 2 bases, leaving 6 bases not matched to a gene. Germline lookup yields CDR1 SNHLY and CDR2 FYNNEI. The CDR3 runs to 14 residues.

The chain carries TRBV6-1 and TRBJ2-3; TRBD2 aligns across 7 bases. This CDR3 comprises 15 residues. The germline V gene has CDR1 MNHNS and CDR2 SASEGT. The V and J ends lost 4 bases and 2 bases, in that order; junction bases with no gene match: 6. The CDR3 protein is CASSGTSEYTDTQYF. CDR3 DNA sequence: TGTGCCAGCAGTGGCACTAGCGAGTACACAGATACGCAGTATTTT.

The V call is TRBV5-1, the J call TRBJ2-1; TRBD2 aligns across 8 bases. The ends lost 0 bases at V and 0 bases at J; junction bases unmatched: 5. Germline lookup yields CDR1 SGHRS and CDR2 YFSETQ. The CDR3 extends over 17 amino acids. This CDR3 is CASSLDAGTSSYNEQFF. As DNA, the CDR3 is TGCGCCAGCAGCTTGGACGCCGGGACTAGCTCCTACAATGAGCAGTTCTTC.

The rearrangement joins TRBV29-1 to TRBJ2-7; 8 bases are shared with TRBD1. In germline, CDR1 is SQVTM, CDR2 ANQGSEA. This CDR3 region has 14 residues. With 4 bases clipped from V and 2 bases from J, the junction kept 7 bases outside the gene matches. For the CDR3, the DNA is TGCAGCGTTGGGGGGGCAGGGGGCACCTACGAGCAGTACTTC. This encodes CSVGGAGGTYEQYF.

The J gene is TRBJ2-5, the V gene TRBV7-2, with a possible D match to TRBD1 (6 bases). The ends were cut back, 5 bases at V and 5 bases at J, with 12 bases in the middle. The CDR3 extends over 13 amino acids. The V gene's germline CDR1 is SGHTA and CDR2 FQGNSA. The CDR3, as DNA: TGTGCCAGCAGCGCCAGGGGCGTGGAGACCCAGTACTTC. It specifies CASSARGVETQYF. The full variable domain, with the rest looked up from reference TRBV7-2 and TRBJ2-5, is GAGVSQSPSNKVTEKGKDVELRCDPISGHTALYWYRQSLGQGLEFLIYFQGNSAPDKSGLPSDRFSAERTGGSVSTLTIQRTQQEDSAVYLCASSARGVETQYFGPGTRLLVL.

This chain links TRBV10-3 with TRBJ2-1, with TRBD2 matching 12 bases. Germline CDR1 and CDR2: ENHRY and SYGVKD. The CDR3 spans 17 residues. With 4 bases clipped from V and 7 bases from J, the junction kept 11 bases outside the gene matches. CDR3 nucleotides: TGTGCCATCAGTGGGATGCCGACTAGCGGGAGTGCAAATGAGCAGTTCTTC. Translating gives CAISGMPTSGSANEQFF.

The chain combines TRBV6-5 with TRBJ2-7, with 13 bases lining up with TRBD2. The V and J ends lost 0 bases and 7 bases, in that order; junction bases with no gene match: 3. Germline loops: CDR1 MNHEY, CDR2 SVGAGI. The CDR3 runs to 15 residues. CDR3: CASSYSGGLAGEQYF. The CDR3 bases are TGTGCCAGCAGTTACTCGGGGGGACTAGCGGGAGAGCAGTACTTC.

The CDR3 spells CASSSSGWGRTNYGYTF. In DNA form, the CDR3 reads TGTGCCAGCAGCTCCTCGGGGTGGGGGCGGACTAACTATGGCTACACCTTC. The chain combines TRBV11-3 with TRBJ1-2; a possible D gene is TRBD1 (6 bases). The V gene lost 4 bases and the J gene lost 0 bases, with 18 bases spanning the gap. Looked up from germline, CDR1 is SGHNT and CDR2 is YENEEA. The CDR3 is 17 amino acids. The full variable domain, rest sourced from reference TRBV11-3 and TRBJ1-2, is EAGVVQSPRYKIIEKKQPVAFWCNPISGHNTLYWYLQNLGQGPELLIRYENEEAVDDSQLPKDRFSAERLKGVDSTLKIQPAELGDSAVYLCASSSSGWGRTNYGYTFGSGTRLTVV.

The chain couples TRBV6-5 to TRBJ1-5; D is ambiguous. In germline, CDR1 is MNHEY, CDR2 SVGAGI. V lost 5 bases and J lost 4, with 9 bases in between. The CDR3 spans 13 residues. DNA for the CDR3: TGTGCCAGCAGTAACAACCCAAATCAGCCCCAGCATTTT. This sequence encodes CASSNNPNQPQHF.